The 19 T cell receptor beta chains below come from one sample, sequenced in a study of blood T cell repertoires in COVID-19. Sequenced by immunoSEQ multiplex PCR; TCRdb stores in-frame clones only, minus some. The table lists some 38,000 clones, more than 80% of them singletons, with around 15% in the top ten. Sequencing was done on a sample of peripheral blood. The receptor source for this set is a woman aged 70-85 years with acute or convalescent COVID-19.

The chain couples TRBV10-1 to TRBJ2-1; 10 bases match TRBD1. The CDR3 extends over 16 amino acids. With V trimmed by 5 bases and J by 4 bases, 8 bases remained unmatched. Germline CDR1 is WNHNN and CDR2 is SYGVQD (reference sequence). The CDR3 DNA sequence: TGCGCCAGCAGTAAGGAGGGACAGGGGATTTACAATGAGCAGTTCTTC. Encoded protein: CASSKEGQGIYNEQFF.

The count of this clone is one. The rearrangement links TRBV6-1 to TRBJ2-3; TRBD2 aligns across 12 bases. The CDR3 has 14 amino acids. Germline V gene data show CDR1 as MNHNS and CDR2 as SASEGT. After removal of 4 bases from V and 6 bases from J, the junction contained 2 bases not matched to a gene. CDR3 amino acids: CASSGLAGVDTQYF. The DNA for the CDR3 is TGTGCCAGCAGTGGACTAGCGGGAGTGGATACGCAGTATTTT.

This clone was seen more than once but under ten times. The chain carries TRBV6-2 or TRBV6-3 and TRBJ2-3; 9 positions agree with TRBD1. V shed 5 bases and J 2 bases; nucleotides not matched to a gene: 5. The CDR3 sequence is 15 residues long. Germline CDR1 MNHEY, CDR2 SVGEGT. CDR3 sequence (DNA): TGTGCCAGCAGTCCCCGGGACAGGGTCACAGATACGCAGTATTTT. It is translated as CASSPRDRVTDTQYF.

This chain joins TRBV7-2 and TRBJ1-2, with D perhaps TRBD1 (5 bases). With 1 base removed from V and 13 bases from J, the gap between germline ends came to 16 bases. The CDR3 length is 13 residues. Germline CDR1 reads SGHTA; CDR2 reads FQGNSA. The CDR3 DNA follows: TGTGCCAGCAGCTTAGGTGGCAAGACCGGGGGCACCTTC. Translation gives CASSLGGKTGGTF.

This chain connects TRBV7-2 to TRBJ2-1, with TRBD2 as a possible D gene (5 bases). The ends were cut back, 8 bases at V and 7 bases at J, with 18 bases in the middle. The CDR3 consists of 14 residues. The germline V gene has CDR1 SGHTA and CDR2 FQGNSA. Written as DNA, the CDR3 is TGTGCCAGCTCTCGAACGGGAAGGTTAAATGAGCAGTTCTTC. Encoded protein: CASSRTGRLNEQFF.

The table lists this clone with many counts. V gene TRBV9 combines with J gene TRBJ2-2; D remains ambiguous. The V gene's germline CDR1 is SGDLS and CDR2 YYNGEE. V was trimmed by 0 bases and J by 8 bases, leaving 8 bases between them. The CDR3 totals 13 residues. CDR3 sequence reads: CASSVAGRGELFF. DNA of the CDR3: TGTGCCAGCAGCGTAGCAGGCCGAGGGGAGCTGTTTTTT.

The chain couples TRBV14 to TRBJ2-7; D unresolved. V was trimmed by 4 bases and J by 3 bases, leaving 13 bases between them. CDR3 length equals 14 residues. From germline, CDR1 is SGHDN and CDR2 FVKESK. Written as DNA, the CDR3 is TGTGCCAGCAGCCCTCGCGTTGGTAGCTACGAGCAGTACTTC. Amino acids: CASSPRVGSYEQYF.

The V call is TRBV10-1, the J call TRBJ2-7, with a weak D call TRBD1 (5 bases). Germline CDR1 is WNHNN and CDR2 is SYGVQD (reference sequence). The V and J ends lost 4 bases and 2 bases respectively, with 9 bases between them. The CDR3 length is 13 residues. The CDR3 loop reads CASSVWGAYEQYF. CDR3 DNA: TGCGCCAGCAGTGTATGGGGCGCCTACGAGCAGTACTTC.

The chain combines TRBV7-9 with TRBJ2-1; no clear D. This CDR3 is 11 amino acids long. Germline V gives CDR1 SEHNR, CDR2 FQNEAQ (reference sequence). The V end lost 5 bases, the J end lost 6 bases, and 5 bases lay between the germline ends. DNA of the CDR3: TGTGCCAGCAGCCCCCGCAATGAGCAGTTCTTC. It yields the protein CASSPRNEQFF.

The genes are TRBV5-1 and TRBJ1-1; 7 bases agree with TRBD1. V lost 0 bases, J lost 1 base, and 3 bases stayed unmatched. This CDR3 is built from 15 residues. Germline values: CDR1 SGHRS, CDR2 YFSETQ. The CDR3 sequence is CASSLAGTANTEAFF. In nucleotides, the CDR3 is TGCGCCAGCAGCTTGGCCGGGACAGCGAACACTGAAGCTTTCTTT.

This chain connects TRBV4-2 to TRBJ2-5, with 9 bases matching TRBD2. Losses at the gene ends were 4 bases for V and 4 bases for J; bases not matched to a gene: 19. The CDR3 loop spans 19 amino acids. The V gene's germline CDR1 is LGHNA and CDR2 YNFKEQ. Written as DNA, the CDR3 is TGTGCCAGCAGCCGAGCCTCTGGCGGGGGGGCATCAGGCGGAGAGACCCAGTACTTC. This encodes CASSRASGGGASGGETQYF.

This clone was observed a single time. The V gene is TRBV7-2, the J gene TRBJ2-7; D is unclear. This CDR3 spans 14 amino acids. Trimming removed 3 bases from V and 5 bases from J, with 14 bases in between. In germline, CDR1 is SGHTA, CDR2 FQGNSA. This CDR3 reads CASSFEHLFNEQYF. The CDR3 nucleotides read TGTGCCAGCAGCTTTGAACACCTTTTCAACGAGCAGTACTTC.

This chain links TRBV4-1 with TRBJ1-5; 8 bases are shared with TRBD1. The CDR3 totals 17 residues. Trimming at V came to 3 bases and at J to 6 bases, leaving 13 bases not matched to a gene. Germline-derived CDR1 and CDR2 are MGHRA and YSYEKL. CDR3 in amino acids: CASSQGFGQGTSQPQHF. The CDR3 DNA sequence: TGCGCCAGCAGCCAGGGTTTTGGACAGGGAACAAGTCAGCCCCAGCATTTT.

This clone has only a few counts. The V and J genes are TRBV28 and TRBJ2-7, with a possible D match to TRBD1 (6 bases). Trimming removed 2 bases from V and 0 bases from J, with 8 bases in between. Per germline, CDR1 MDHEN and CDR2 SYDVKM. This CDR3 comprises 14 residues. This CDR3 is CASSLTGISYEQYF. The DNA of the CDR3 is TGTGCCAGCAGTTTAACAGGGATCTCCTACGAGCAGTACTTC.

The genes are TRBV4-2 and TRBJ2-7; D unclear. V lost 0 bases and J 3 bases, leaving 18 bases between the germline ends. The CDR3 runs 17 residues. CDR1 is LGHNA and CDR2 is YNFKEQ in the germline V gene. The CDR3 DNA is TGTGCCAGCAGCCAAGAAGCCACGGGTCTTTTTTTCTACGAGCAGTACTTC. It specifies CASSQEATGLFFYEQYF.

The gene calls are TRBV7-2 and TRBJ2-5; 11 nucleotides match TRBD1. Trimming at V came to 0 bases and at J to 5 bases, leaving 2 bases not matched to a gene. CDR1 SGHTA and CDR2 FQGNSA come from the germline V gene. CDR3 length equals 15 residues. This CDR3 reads CASSLAGTGGETQYF. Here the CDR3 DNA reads TGTGCCAGCAGCTTAGCCGGGACAGGGGGGGAGACCCAGTACTTC.

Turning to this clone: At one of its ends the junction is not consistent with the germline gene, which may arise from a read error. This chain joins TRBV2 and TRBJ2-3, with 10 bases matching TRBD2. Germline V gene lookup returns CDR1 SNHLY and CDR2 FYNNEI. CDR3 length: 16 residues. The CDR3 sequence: CASIKEASGSKDTQYF. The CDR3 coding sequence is TGTGCCAGCATCAAAGAGGCTAGCGGGAGCAAAGATACGCAGTATTTT.

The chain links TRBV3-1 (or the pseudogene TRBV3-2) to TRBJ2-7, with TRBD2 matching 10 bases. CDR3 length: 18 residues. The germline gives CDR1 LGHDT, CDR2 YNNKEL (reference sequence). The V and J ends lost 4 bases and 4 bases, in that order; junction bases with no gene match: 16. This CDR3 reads CASSPGTSVRRGTYEQYF. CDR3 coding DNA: TGTGCCAGCAGCCCCGGGACTAGCGTCCGAAGGGGGACGTACGAGCAGTACTTC.

The CDR3, as DNA: TGTGCCATCACCTCAGGGGGCTCGAACACTGAAGCTTTCTTT. The encoded protein is CAITSGGSNTEAFF. This chain uses TRBV10-3 with TRBJ1-1, with 8 positions matching TRBD1. This CDR3 has 14 residues. After removal of 7 bases from V and 1 base from J, the junction contained 5 bases not matched to a gene. Germline CDR1 reads ENHRY; CDR2 reads SYGVKD.